A selection of T cell receptor beta chains follows, all from one sample in a study of T cells after yellow fever vaccination. Using its own MiXCR run on the 5' RACE reads, TCRdb lists one record per CDR3 protein. The profile shows some 300,000 distinct CDR3 sequences, roughly 9% of them singletons. This sample comprised CD4+ T cells sorted from PBMCs, obtained 5 days after the yellow fever booster vaccination. The receptors were sampled from a man aged 18 to 29 who received the YFV17D yellow fever vaccine. CDR3s leave out the opening cysteine and the closing phenylalanine or tryptophan.

j_call v_call cdr3_aa
TRBJ2-1 TRBV5-6 ASSWWGGTNNEQF
TRBJ2-4 TRBV20-1 STPPGIAKNIQY
TRBJ1-6 TRBV18 ASSPDGLSPLH
TRBJ2-3 TRBV5-1 ASKWGWTDTQY
TRBJ1-2 TRBV2 ASTWYDGYT
TRBJ2-6 TRBV20-1 SATRGSNSGANVLT
TRBJ1-2 TRBV20-1 SAREGFGGYT
TRBJ2-3 TRBV2 ASNSGGDSTDTQY
TRBJ1-2 TRBV19 ASSIDHGYGYT
TRBJ2-3 TRBV7-2 ASTRSGSDTQY
TRBJ2-2 TRBV5-1 ASSRDATNTGELF
TRBJ2-3 TRBV5-1 ASRPGTWADTQY
TRBJ1-1 TRBV5-1 ASSSGGLPGGTEAF
TRBJ1-2 TRBV7-9 ASSFHGLNYGYT
TRBJ2-3 TRBV24-1 ATSDLPGTGTDTQY
TRBJ2-1 TRBV20-1 SAVSGVYNEQF
TRBJ1-2 TRBV20-1 SAREVQGYT
TRBJ1-2 TRBV6-5 ASSGRGHWGYGYT
TRBJ1-2 TRBV12-3/TRBV12-4 ASSPLGTASPSNYGYT
TRBJ2-1 TRBV7-2 ASSFREGNEQF
TRBJ1-5 TRBV12-3/TRBV12-4 ASSLFGASNQPQH
TRBJ1-5 TRBV20-1 SARDPKGSGNQPQH
TRBJ2-5 TRBV5-1 ASSRGAQSKETQY
TRBJ2-5 TRBV7-8 ASSLVAQRGVTQETQY
TRBJ2-7 TRBV29-1 SAWTSPYEQY
TRBJ2-5 TRBV12-3/TRBV12-4 ASLKETETQY
TRBJ2-1 TRBV4-1 ASSQDWASGGQYNEQF
TRBJ1-5 TRBV20-1 SARVTGSVNQPQH